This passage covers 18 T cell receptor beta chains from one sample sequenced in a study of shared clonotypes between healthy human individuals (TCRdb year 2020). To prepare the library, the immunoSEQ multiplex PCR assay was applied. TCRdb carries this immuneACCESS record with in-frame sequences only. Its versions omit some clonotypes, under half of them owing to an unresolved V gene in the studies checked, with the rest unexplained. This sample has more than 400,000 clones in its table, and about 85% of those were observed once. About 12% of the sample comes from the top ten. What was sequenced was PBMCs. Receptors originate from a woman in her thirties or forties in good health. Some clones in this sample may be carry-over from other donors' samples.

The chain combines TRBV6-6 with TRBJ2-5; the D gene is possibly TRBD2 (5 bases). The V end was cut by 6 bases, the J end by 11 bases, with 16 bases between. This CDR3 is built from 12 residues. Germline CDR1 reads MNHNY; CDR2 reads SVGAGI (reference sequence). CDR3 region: CASSPGAREQYF. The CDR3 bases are TGTGCCAGCAGCCCCGGCGCGAGGGAGCAGTACTTC.

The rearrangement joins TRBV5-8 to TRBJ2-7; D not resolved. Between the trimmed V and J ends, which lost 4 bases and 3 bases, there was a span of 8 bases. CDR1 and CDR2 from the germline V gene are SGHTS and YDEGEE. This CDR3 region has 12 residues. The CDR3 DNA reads TGTGCCAGCAGCCCAAGGTTCTACGAGCAGTACTTC. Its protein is CASSPRFYEQYF.

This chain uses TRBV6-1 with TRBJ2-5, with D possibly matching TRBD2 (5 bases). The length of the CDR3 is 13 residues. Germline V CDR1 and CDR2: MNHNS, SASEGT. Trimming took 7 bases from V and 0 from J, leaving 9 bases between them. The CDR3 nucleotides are TGTGCCAGCACCCCGGGAAACCAAGAGACCCAGTACTTC. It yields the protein CASTPGNQETQYF.

The DNA for the CDR3 is TGCGCCAGCAGCCAGGGACTAGAGAACTACGAGCAGTACTTC. Residues: CASSQGLENYEQYF. The gene calls are TRBV4-1 and TRBJ2-7; 8 nucleotides agree with TRBD2. The V gene's germline CDR1 is MGHRA and CDR2 YSYEKL. The CDR3 contains 14 residues. V lost 3 bases and J lost 3; bases outside the gene matches: 4.

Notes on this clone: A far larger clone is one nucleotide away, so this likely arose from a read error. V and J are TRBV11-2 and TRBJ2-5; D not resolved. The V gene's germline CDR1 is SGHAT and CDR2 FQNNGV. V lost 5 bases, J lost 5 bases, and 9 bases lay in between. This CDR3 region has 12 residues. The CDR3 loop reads CASSIDGETQYF. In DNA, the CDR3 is TGTGCCAGCAGCATCGACGGGGAGACCCAGTACTTC.

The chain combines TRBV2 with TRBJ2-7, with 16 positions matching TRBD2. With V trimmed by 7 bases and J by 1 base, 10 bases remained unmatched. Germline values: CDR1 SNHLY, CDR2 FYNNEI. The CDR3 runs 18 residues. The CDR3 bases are TGTGCCAGCACCCTCCCCCCGGGACTAGCGGGAGGGTCCTACGAGCAGTACTTC. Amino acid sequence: CASTLPPGLAGGSYEQYF.

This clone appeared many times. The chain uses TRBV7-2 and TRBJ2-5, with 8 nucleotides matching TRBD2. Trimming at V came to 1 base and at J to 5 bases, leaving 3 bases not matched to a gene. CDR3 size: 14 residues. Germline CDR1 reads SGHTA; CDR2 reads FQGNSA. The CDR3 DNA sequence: TGTGCCAGCAGCTTAGGCGGGAGGACGGAGACCCAGTACTTC. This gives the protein CASSLGGRTETQYF.

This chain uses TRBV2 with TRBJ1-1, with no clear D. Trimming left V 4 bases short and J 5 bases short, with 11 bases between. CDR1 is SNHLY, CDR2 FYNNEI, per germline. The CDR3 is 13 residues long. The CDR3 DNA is TGTGCCAGCAGTGTTGGGATTGGGACTGAAGCTTTCTTT. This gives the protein CASSVGIGTEAFF.

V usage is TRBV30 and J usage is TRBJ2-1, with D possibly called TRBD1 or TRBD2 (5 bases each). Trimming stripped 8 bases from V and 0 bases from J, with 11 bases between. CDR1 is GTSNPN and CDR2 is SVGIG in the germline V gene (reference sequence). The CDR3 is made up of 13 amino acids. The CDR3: CAGAGSSYNEQFF. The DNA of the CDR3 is TGTGCCGGGGCGGGTAGCTCCTACAATGAGCAGTTCTTC.

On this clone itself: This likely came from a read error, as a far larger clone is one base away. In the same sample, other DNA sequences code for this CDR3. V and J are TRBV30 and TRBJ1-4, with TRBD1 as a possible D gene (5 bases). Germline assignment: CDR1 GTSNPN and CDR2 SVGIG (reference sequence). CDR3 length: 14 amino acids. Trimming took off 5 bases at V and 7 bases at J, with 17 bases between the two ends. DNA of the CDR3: TGTGCCTGGGACCCGGGGCAGGAGGGTGAAAAACTGTTTTTT. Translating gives CAWDPGQEGEKLFF.

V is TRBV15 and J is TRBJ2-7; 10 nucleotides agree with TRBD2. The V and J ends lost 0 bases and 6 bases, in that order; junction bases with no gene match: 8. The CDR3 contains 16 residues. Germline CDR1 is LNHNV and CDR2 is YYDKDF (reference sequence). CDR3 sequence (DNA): TGTGCCACCAGCAGAGATCCTAGCGGGGGTACCCGCGAGCAGTACTTC. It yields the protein CATSRDPSGGTREQYF.

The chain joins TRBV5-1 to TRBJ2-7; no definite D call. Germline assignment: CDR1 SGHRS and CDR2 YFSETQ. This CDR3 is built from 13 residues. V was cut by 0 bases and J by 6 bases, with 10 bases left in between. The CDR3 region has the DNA TGCGCCAGCAGCTTGGAAAGGGTATTCGAGCAGTACTTC. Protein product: CASSLERVFEQYF.

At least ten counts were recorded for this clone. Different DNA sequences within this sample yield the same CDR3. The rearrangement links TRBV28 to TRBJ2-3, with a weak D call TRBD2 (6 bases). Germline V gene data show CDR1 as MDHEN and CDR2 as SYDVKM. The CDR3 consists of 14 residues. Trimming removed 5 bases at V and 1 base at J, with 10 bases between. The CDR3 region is CASSQPSGTDTQYF. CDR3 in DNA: TGTGCCAGCAGTCAGCCTAGCGGCACAGATACGCAGTATTTT. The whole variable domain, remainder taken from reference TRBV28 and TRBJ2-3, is DVKVTQSSRYLVKRTGEKVFLECVQDMDHENMFWYRQDPGLGLRLIYFSYDVKMKEKGDIPEGYSVSREKKERFSLILESASTNQTSMYLCASSQPSGTDTQYFGPGTRLTVL.

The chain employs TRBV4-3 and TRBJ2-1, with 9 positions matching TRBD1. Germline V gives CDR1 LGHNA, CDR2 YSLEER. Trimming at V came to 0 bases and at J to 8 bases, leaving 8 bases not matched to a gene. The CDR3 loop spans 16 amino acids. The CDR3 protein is CASSQEDRGFTYEQFF. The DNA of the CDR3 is TGCGCCAGCAGCCAAGAAGACAGGGGGTTTACGTATGAGCAGTTCTTC.

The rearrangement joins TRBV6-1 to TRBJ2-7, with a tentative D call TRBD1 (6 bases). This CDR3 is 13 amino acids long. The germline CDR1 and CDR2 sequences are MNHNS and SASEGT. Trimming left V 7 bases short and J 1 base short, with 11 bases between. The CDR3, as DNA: TGTGCCAGCAAGGAAGGGGGATCCTACGAGCAGTACTTC. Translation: CASKEGGSYEQYF.

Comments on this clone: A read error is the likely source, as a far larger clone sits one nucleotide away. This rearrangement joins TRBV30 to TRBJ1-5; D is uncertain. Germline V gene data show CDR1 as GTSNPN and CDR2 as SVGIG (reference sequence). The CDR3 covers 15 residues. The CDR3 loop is CAWSALLGSNKPQHF. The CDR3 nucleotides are TGTGCCTGGAGCGCACTTTTGGGATCCAATAAGCCCCAGCATTTT.

CDR3 coding DNA: TGTGCCAGCAGCGTCCGGGACAGGCCCTCTGGAGAGCAGTACTTC. It encodes CASSVRDRPSGEQYF. This chain joins TRBV7-2 and TRBJ2-7; 8 bases are shared with TRBD1. The length of the CDR3 is 15 residues. Germline V CDR1 and CDR2: SGHTA, FQGNSA. With V trimmed by 5 bases and J by 7 bases, 13 bases remained unmatched.

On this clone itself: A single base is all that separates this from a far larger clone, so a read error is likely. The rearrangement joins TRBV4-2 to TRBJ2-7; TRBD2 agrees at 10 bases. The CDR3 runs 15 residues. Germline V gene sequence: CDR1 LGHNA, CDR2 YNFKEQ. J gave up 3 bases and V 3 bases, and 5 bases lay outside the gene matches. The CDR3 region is CASSHGASGSYEQYF. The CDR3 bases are TGTGCCAGCAGCCACGGGGCTAGCGGGAGCTACGAGCAGTACTTC.